This T cell receptor (beta chain) was sequenced in a study of cytomegalovirus exposure and HLA in healthy donors. Study-wide findings and caveats: Sequence variants that were highly shared formed a cluster that was likely a sequencing artifact. Data from an earlier analysis indicated that most TCR beta V segments were productive either about 90% or about 30% of the time. In presence/absence analyses, roughly uniform sequencing depth across donors was assumed. A missense DCLRE1C variant was associated with V- and J-gene trimming of TCR beta chains in a later analysis, and an independent cohort replicated the association.

This clone appeared a few times. The antigen is unknown. 13 Jbeta primers and 60 Vbeta primers were used for the PCR. Profiled with immunoSEQ multiplex PCR; TCRdb holds only in-frame clones, not every one. The table has around 140,000 clones, approximately 70% seen once. V dropped 5 bases and J dropped 5 bases, with 13 bases sitting between them. Per germline, CDR1 MNHEY and CDR2 SVGAGI. The CDR3 covers 14 residues. Sample: PBMCs. The chain couples TRBV6-5 to TRBJ1-5; D is ambiguous. The clonotype was recovered from an older woman in good health and CMV-seronegative. For the CDR3, the DNA is TGTGCCAGCAGTGAAGGAGGGAACGATCAGCCCCAGCATTTT. Translation: CASSEGGNDQPQHF.